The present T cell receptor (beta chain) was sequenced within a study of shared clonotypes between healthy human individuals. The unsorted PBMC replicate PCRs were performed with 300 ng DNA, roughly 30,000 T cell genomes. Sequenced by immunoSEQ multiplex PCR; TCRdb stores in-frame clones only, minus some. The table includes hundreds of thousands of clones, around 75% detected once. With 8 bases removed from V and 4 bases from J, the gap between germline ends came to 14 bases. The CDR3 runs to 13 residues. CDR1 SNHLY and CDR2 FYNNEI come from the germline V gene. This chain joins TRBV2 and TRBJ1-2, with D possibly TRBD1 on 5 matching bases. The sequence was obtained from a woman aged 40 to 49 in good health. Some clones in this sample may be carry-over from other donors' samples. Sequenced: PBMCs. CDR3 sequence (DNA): TGTGCCAGCGTTACTCAAGGGGCCTATGGCTACACCTTC. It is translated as CASVTQGAYGYTF.